The rows below give T cell receptor beta chains drawn from one sample of a study of cytomegalovirus exposure and HLA in healthy donors. Using immunoSEQ multiplex PCR, the repertoire was profiled, and TCRdb retains in-frame clones only, with some absent. This sample has 120,000 to 150,000 clones, with roughly four fifths found just once. What was sequenced was PBMCs. All receptors come from a man under 40 in good health and CMV-seropositive. Each CDR3 is given with its conserved first and last residue. A D gene is named only where the DNA matches it firmly. Clone size is stated in some rows and not others, as once, few, many or a class when expanded.

CDR3,DNA,D,J,V,size
CASGLVSGSQYF,TGTGCTAGTGGTTTGGTATCCGGGTCCCAGTACTTC,NA,TRBJ2-5,TRBV12-5,once
CASSSAKTTGLYGYTF,TGTGCCAGCAGTTCAGCCAAAACGACGGGACTCTATGGCTACACCTTC,NA,TRBJ1-2,TRBV6-5,NA
CAISEWDREDGPQHF,TGTGCCATCAGTGAGTGGGACAGGGAGGACGGGCCCCAGCATTTT,TRBD1,TRBJ1-5,TRBV10-3,NA
CASSGLDSTSYNEQFF,TGTGCCAGCAGTGGGTTAGACAGCACATCATACAATGAGCAGTTCTTC,NA,TRBJ2-1,TRBV6-1,NA
CASKRGTGGDTQYF,TGTGCCAGCAAGAGGGGGACAGGGGGAGATACGCAGTATTTT,TRBD1,TRBJ2-3,TRBV28,NA
CATSTGTGRGYTEAFF,TGTGCCACCAGCACCGGGACAGGGAGGGGATACACTGAAGCTTTCTTT,TRBD1,TRBJ1-1,TRBV15,NA
CASSPIQGLASSTDTQYF,TGTGCCAGCAGTCCGATACAAGGACTAGCTTCCTCCACAGATACGCAGTATTTT,TRBD2,TRBJ2-3,TRBV27,NA
CASSKSPRRGYEQYF,TGTGCCAGCAGCAAATCGCCACGGAGGGGCTACGAGCAGTACTTC,NA,TRBJ2-7,TRBV21-1,NA
CASQEAGGYEQYF,TGTGCCTCGCAGGAGGCAGGCGGCTACGAGCAGTACTTC,NA,TRBJ2-7,TRBV5-4,once
CASSKDGGLTDTQYF,TGTGCCAGCAGTAAGGACGGAGGCCTCACAGATACGCAGTATTTT,NA,TRBJ2-3,TRBV2,NA
CASSQDLPQNTGELFF,TGTGCCAGCAGCCAAGATCTTCCACAGAACACCGGGGAGCTGTTTTTT,NA,TRBJ2-2,TRBV14,few
CASSEYGTSGSYEQYF,TGTGCCAGCAGTGAATACGGGACTAGCGGATCCTACGAGCAGTACTTC,TRBD2,TRBJ2-7,TRBV2,NA
CASNRSGKRTDTQYF,TGTGCCAGCAACAGAAGCGGGAAGCGCACAGATACGCAGTATTTT,TRBD2,TRBJ2-3,TRBV9,once
CASSSHRGDTEAFF,TGTGCCAGCAGTTCCCACAGGGGAGACACTGAAGCTTTCTTT,TRBD1,TRBJ1-1,TRBV6-6,NA
CASSWGFSNEKLFF,TGTGCCAGCAGCTGGGGCTTTTCAAATGAAAAACTGTTTTTT,NA,TRBJ1-4,TRBV11-2,NA
CASSLAVTGVAGNTIYF,TGCGCCAGCAGCTTGGCGGTGACAGGGGTCGCTGGAAACACCATATATTTT,TRBD1,TRBJ1-3,TRBV5-1,NA
CASSFRLADNEQFF,TGTGCCAGCAGCTTCAGACTAGCGGACAATGAGCAGTTCTTC,TRBD2,TRBJ2-1,TRBV7-6,once
CAITRGVLGTEAFF,TGTGCCATCACCAGGGGGGTTTTGGGCACTGAAGCTTTCTTT,TRBD1,TRBJ1-1,TRBV10-3,NA
CASSAGTVGEQYF,TGTGCCAGCAGCGCCGGGACAGTGGGCGAGCAGTACTTC,TRBD1,TRBJ2-7,TRBV9,NA
CASSPAAGQFAGANVLTF,TGCGCCAGCAGCCCCGCCGCGGGACAGTTTGCTGGGGCCAACGTCCTGACTTTC,NA,TRBJ2-6,TRBV4-1,NA
CSHSGGTDTQYF,TGCAGCCACTCGGGGGGCACAGATACGCAGTATTTT,NA,TRBJ2-3,TRBV29-1,NA
CASSLSGGAYGYTF,TGCGCCAGCAGCCTTAGCGGGGGGGCCTATGGCTACACCTTC,NA,TRBJ1-2,TRBV4-3,NA
CASSPEWGVQETQYF,TGTGCCAGCAGCCCCGAATGGGGGGTCCAAGAGACCCAGTACTTC,NA,TRBJ2-5,TRBV5-6,NA
CASPPWGWASRTGELFF,TGTGCCAGCCCGCCCTGGGGTTGGGCTAGCCGCACCGGGGAGCTGTTTTTT,NA,TRBJ2-2,TRBV19,NA
CSVELAGVVGGELFF,TGCAGCGTTGAGTTAGCGGGAGTGGTGGGCGGGGAGCTGTTTTTT,TRBD2,TRBJ2-2,TRBV29-1,NA
CASSDEGVTNTGELFF,TGTGCCAGCAGTGACGAGGGGGTCACGAACACCGGGGAGCTGTTTTTT,NA,TRBJ2-2,TRBV6-4,few
CASSRALGTQNTGELFF,TGTGCCAGTAGTAGGGCACTAGGGACACAGAACACCGGGGAGCTGTTTTTT,NA,TRBJ2-2,TRBV19,NA
CASSVDGGYNEQFF,TGTGCCAGCAGCGTAGACGGAGGTTACAATGAGCAGTTCTTC,NA,TRBJ2-1,TRBV9,NA
CASSLGTVATDTQYF,TGTGCCAGCAGCCTCGGGACAGTAGCCACAGATACGCAGTATTTT,TRBD1,TRBJ2-3,TRBV7-2,NA
CASSLGTGGSSYEQYF,TGTGCCAGCAGCTTGGGGACAGGGGGAAGCTCCTACGAGCAGTACTTC,TRBD1,TRBJ2-7,TRBV7-9,once
CASSEGQNNSPLHF,TGTGCCAGCAGTGAGGGACAGAATAATTCACCCCTCCACTTT,TRBD1,TRBJ1-6,TRBV27,NA
CAINGGSSYEQYF,TGTGCCATCAACGGGGGAAGCTCCTACGAGCAGTACTTC,NA,TRBJ2-7,TRBV10-3,NA
CASSQGRGKALNYEQYF,TGTGCCAGCAGCCAAGGACGAGGGAAGGCCCTCAATTACGAGCAGTACTTC,NA,TRBJ2-7,TRBV28,NA
CASSRGQGTNSPLHF,TGCGCCAGCAGCCGGGGACAGGGGACGAATTCACCCCTCCACTTT,TRBD1,TRBJ1-6,TRBV4-1,NA
CASSVTGTRDTQYF,TGTGCCAGCAGTGTAACAGGGACTAGGGATACGCAGTATTTT,TRBD2,TRBJ2-3,TRBV28,NA
CASSPTSGDTQYF,TGTGCCAGCAGCCCTACTAGCGGGGATACGCAGTATTTT,TRBD2,TRBJ2-3,TRBV9,NA
CASSGDTLNTEAFF,TGTGCCAGCAGTGGGGACACTCTGAACACTGAAGCTTTCTTT,NA,TRBJ1-1,TRBV2,NA
CASSRGLWSEQYF,TGTGCCAGCAGCAGGGGGCTGTGGAGCGAGCAGTACTTC,TRBD1,TRBJ2-7,TRBV6-5,NA
CAWSGDRSFRSRRSGANVLTF,TGTGCCTGGAGTGGGGACAGGTCGTTTCGTTCCCGACGCTCTGGGGCCAACGTCCTGACTTTC,TRBD1,TRBJ2-6,TRBV30,NA
CASSYSRTGELFF,TGTGCCAGCAGCTACAGTCGCACCGGGGAGCTGTTTTTT,NA,TRBJ2-2,TRBV5-4,few
CASSDFTGGKETQYF,TGCGCCAGCAGTGACTTTACGGGGGGGAAAGAGACCCAGTACTTC,TRBD2,TRBJ2-5,TRBV10-1,NA
CASSLAWGGEQYF,TGTGCCAGCAGCTTGGCCTGGGGGGGCGAGCAGTACTTC,TRBD2,TRBJ2-7,TRBV5-4,NA
CASSQDAGRGSPLHF,TGCGCCAGCAGCCAAGATGCGGGCAGGGGATCACCCCTCCACTTT,NA,TRBJ1-6,TRBV4-3,NA
CASSPVISGRDTQYF,TGTGCCAGCTCACCAGTGATCAGCGGGAGGGATACGCAGTATTTT,TRBD2,TRBJ2-3,TRBV18,NA
CASSIEGVETQYF,TGTGCCAGTAGTATAGAAGGGGTTGAGACCCAGTACTTC,NA,TRBJ2-5,TRBV19,NA
CASSLGGGTVLMNTEAFF,TGTGCCAGCAGCTTAGGGGGCGGGACCGTCCTTATGAACACTGAAGCTTTCTTT,NA,TRBJ1-1,TRBV7-9,NA
CASRFSGASTDTQYF,TGTGCCAGCAGATTCAGCGGAGCGAGCACAGATACGCAGTATTTT,NA,TRBJ2-3,TRBV6-5,once
CASRIPAGDTEAFF,TGTGCCAGCAGAATACCCGCAGGGGACACTGAAGCTTTCTTT,NA,TRBJ1-1,TRBV6-1,NA
CASSADQGTYEQYF,TGTGCCAGCAGCGCGGATCAGGGAACCTACGAGCAGTACTTC,NA,TRBJ2-7,TRBV9,NA